The 22 T cell receptor beta chains listed next were all sequenced from one sample in a study of coeliac disease. The protocol was immunoSEQ multiplex PCR, while the TCRdb copy is restricted to in-frame clones and leaves out a portion. In the table there are 6,500 or so clones, around 60% of which are singletons. Input material: lamina propria lymphocytes from the gut. These receptors were collected from a man aged 50 to 60 with active celiac disease.

This clone appeared a few times. The chain couples TRBV6-5 to TRBJ1-1, with TRBD1 matching over 9 bases. The V segment lost 7 bases and the J segment 5 bases; nucleotides outside the gene matches: 8. Germline V gene data show CDR1 as MNHEY and CDR2 as SVGAGI. This CDR3 has 14 residues. The CDR3 here is CASTIQGAETEAFF. The CDR3 DNA sequence: TGTGCCAGCACGATACAGGGGGCGGAAACTGAAGCTTTCTTT.

The chain has TRBV7-2 and TRBJ2-2; TRBD2 might be the D (6 bases). Trimming removed 2 bases at V and 4 bases at J, with 17 bases between. Germline CDR1 SGHTA, CDR2 FQGNSA. This CDR3 spans 17 amino acids. CDR3 loop: CASSLRGGGEITGELFF. The CDR3 coding sequence is TGTGCCAGCAGCTTAAGGGGAGGCGGGGAAATCACCGGGGAGCTGTTTTTT.

There are a few counts of this clone. V is TRBV28 and J is TRBJ2-7; tentatively, D is TRBD2 (6 bases). Trimming shortened V by 5 bases and J by 1 base, and 9 bases separated the two germline ends. Germline values: CDR1 MDHEN, CDR2 SYDVKM. CDR3 length: 13 amino acids. The CDR3 DNA sequence: TGTGCCAGCAGTCCGGGGACTTCCTACGAGCAGTACTTC. Translated: CASSPGTSYEQYF.

The rearrangement uses TRBV6-5 and TRBJ2-1; D ambiguous. The CDR3 has 15 amino acids. Deletions cut 5 bases from V and 7 bases from J, with 18 bases between. CDR1 MNHEY and CDR2 SVGAGI come from the germline V gene. CDR3 region: CASSPLTRAINEQFF. In nucleotides, the CDR3 is TGTGCCAGCAGTCCCCTGACACGTGCTATAAATGAGCAGTTCTTC.

The chain combines TRBV27 with TRBJ2-7, with TRBD1 identical over 7 bases. Germline CDR1 is MNHEY and CDR2 is SMNVEV (reference sequence). The CDR3 is made up of 15 amino acids. V shed 0 bases and J 7 bases; nucleotides not matched to a gene: 9. The CDR3 is CASSLSPTRQGEQYV. Written as DNA, the CDR3 is TGTGCCAGCAGTTTATCCCCGACTCGACAGGGTGAGCAGTACGTC.

This clone was counted a few times. The V call is TRBV16, the J call TRBJ1-4; 8 bases map to TRBD1. Germline CDR1 is KGHSY and CDR2 is FQNENV. This CDR3 is 16 amino acids long. V dropped 2 bases and J dropped 5; count of bases not matched to a gene: 7. CDR3 nucleotides: TGTGCCAGCAGCCAAGGACAGGGCTTTACCAATGAAAAACTGTTTTTT. Its protein is CASSQGQGFTNEKLFF.

The table lists this clone with a few counts. The CDR3 region is CASSGTGSAGFF. The DNA of the CDR3 is TGTGCCTCGTCCGGGACAGGGTCTGCTGGATTCTTT. The chain uses TRBV2 and TRBJ1-1, with 9 bases that match TRBD1. CDR1 is SNHLY, CDR2 FYNNEI, per germline. The CDR3 spans 12 residues. J was trimmed by 14 bases and V by 11 bases; bases with no gene match: 15.

The V call is TRBV29-1, the J call TRBJ2-5; D gene unclear. Looked up from germline, CDR1 is SQVTM and CDR2 is ANQGSEA. The length of the CDR3 is 13 residues. The V gene lost 5 bases and the J gene lost 5 bases, with 15 bases spanning the gap. This chain's CDR3 is CSVTRQRSETQYF. The CDR3 coding sequence is TGCAGCGTTACCAGACAAAGGTCCGAGACCCAGTACTTC.

A few counts support this clone. J is TRBJ2-3 and V is TRBV5-1; 11 bases agree with TRBD2. The CDR3 contains 16 residues. Germline V gene sequence: CDR1 SGHRS, CDR2 YFSETQ. With V trimmed by 0 bases and J by 0 bases, 0 bases remained unmatched. CDR3 DNA: TGCGCCAGCAGCTTGGGGACTAGCGGGAGCACAGATACGCAGTATTTT. This codes for CASSLGTSGSTDTQYF.

This clone is labeled medium-sized. The V and J genes are TRBV7-9 and TRBJ1-2; D is perhaps TRBD1 (6 bases). The germline CDR1 and CDR2 sequences are SEHNR and FQNEAQ (reference sequence). The V gene lost 2 bases and the J gene lost 2 bases, with 15 bases spanning the gap. The CDR3 is made up of 16 amino acids. The CDR3 sequence is CASSLTDRLGNYGYTF. The DNA for the CDR3 is TGTGCCAGCAGCTTAACAGACAGGTTGGGGAACTATGGCTACACCTTC.

The CDR3: CASSAGLAGAYEQYF. CDR3 DNA: TGTGCCAGCAGCGCGGGACTAGCGGGGGCCTACGAGCAGTACTTC. This chain connects TRBV5-5 to TRBJ2-7; TRBD2 agrees at 14 bases. There are 15 residues in the CDR3. Trimming cost V 4 bases and J 2 bases; bases outside gene matches: 2. Germline V lookup: CDR1 SGHKS, CDR2 YYEKEE (reference sequence).

The chain couples TRBV28 to TRBJ1-5, with 10 positions matching TRBD1. Germline CDR1 reads MDHEN; CDR2 reads SYDVKM. The CDR3 contains 16 residues. With 6 bases clipped from V and 4 bases from J, the junction kept 9 bases outside the gene matches. CDR3: CASRRQGARGNQPQHF. CDR3 sequence (DNA): TGTGCCAGCAGGCGACAGGGGGCTAGAGGTAATCAGCCCCAGCATTTT.

V is TRBV19 and J is TRBJ2-5; TRBD2 matches at 11 bases. CDR1 and CDR2 (germline): LNHDA, SQIVND (reference sequence). With V trimmed by 5 bases and J by 2 bases, 4 bases remained unmatched. The CDR3 extends over 15 amino acids. This chain's CDR3 is CASSHIAGGQETQYF. DNA for the CDR3: TGTGCCAGTAGTCATATAGCGGGAGGGCAAGAGACCCAGTACTTC.

CDR3 protein: CASSYEDRRSGSEAFF. CDR3 bases: TGCGCCAGCAGCTACGAGGATCGCAGGTCAGGGTCTGAAGCTTTCTTT. J is TRBJ1-1 and V is TRBV5-1; the D gene is possibly TRBD1 (5 bases). The CDR3 totals 16 residues. Germline V gene lookup returns CDR1 SGHRS and CDR2 YFSETQ. The V end lost 3 bases, the J end lost 6 bases, and 21 bases lay between the germline ends.

This rearrangement joins TRBV7-6 to TRBJ2-1, with 8 positions matching TRBD2. CDR1 and CDR2 (germline): SGHVS, FNYEAQ. This CDR3 region has 14 residues. J gave up 7 bases and V 4 bases, and 6 bases lay outside the gene matches. CDR3 coding DNA: TGTGCCAGCAGCTCCGCTTCGGGAGGGAATGAGCAGTTCTTC. This gives the protein CASSSASGGNEQFF.

The rearrangement links TRBV7-2 to TRBJ1-1; 7 bases match TRBD1. V was pared by 4 bases and J by 7 bases, with 3 bases of the junction left unmatched. Germline V CDR1 and CDR2: SGHTA, FQGNSA. The CDR3 totals 12 residues. The DNA of the CDR3 is TGTGCCAGCAGCTCAACAGGGGTTGAAGCTTTCTTT. Protein: CASSSTGVEAFF.

J is TRBJ1-1 and V is TRBV7-2; the D gene is possibly TRBD1 (5 bases). The V gene's germline CDR1 is SGHTA and CDR2 FQGNSA. Deletions cut 6 bases from V and 3 bases from J, with 17 bases between. This CDR3 comprises 15 residues. DNA for the CDR3: TGTGCCAGCAGACCTGGCTGGGGCGCGGACACTGAAGCTTTCTTT. This gives the protein CASRPGWGADTEAFF.

V and J are TRBV6-1 and TRBJ2-1; 9 bases agree with TRBD2. Germline V gene lookup returns CDR1 MNHNS and CDR2 SASEGT. This CDR3 spans 17 amino acids. V was clipped by 2 bases and J by 7 bases; unmatched bases: 12. CDR3 in DNA: TGTGCCAGCAGTGAACAGGCTCCGGGACTAGCTCGGAATGAGCAGTTCTTC. It yields the protein CASSEQAPGLARNEQFF.

The chain carries TRBV7-9 and TRBJ1-2, with 8 bases lining up with TRBD1. Germline CDR1 SEHNR, CDR2 FQNEAQ (reference sequence). The junction had 11 bases not matched to a gene; V was cut back by 1 base and J by 10 bases. CDR3 size: 15 residues. The CDR3 spells CASSLGLTGATDYTF. The CDR3 nucleotides read TGTGCCAGCAGCTTAGGGTTGACAGGGGCGACGGACTACACCTTC.

This clone occurred a few times. The chain joins TRBV18 to TRBJ2-7; the D gene is possibly TRBD1 (6 bases). Trimming stripped 6 bases from V and 6 bases from J, with 12 bases between. The CDR3 length is 12 residues. The germline CDR1 and CDR2 sequences are KGHSH and LQKENI. CDR3 DNA: TGTGCCAGCTCCGAGGACAGAACCGAGCAGTACGTC. Translation gives CASSEDRTEQYV.

This clone was seen a few times. The chain carries TRBV9 and TRBJ2-2; 11 bases match TRBD2. Germline loops: CDR1 SGDLS, CDR2 YYNGEE. The CDR3 contains 19 residues. The trim removed 0 bases at V and 2 bases at J, leaving 9 bases unmatched. Here the CDR3 DNA reads TGTGCCAGCAGCGTAGATCTAGCGGGGGGATCGTATAACACCGGGGAGCTGTTTTTT. Encoded protein: CASSVDLAGGSYNTGELFF.

This clone was counted only a few times. The chain links TRBV7-8 to TRBJ2-3, with 14 nucleotides matching TRBD2. V lost 5 bases and J lost 4; bases outside the gene matches: 5. The CDR3 runs to 16 residues. Germline CDR1 reads SGHVS; CDR2 reads FQNEAQ. CDR3 nucleotides: TGTGCCAGCAGCCCCCGACTAGCGGGAGGGGCAGATACGCAGTATTTT. Translated, it gives CASSPRLAGGADTQYF.